This TCR beta chain was sequenced during a study of T cells after yellow fever vaccination. About the research overall: When fractions had low cell numbers, they were prepared with SMART-Seq v4 Ultra Low Input. Study-wide points: Subsequent to the booster, the majority of primary-vaccination clones reappeared (around 95% CD4, 70% to 90% CD8). Overlap between CD4 and CD8 compartments was detected for a small share of clonotypes.

In this sample, this clonotype turned up a few times. Its target is unknown. This CDR3 has 15 residues. The J segment lost 4 bases and the V segment lost 6 bases, leaving 8 bases of the junction unmatched. The study made its TCR cDNA through 5'RACE template switching. That step introduced a universal primer site along with UMIs. TCRdb ran MiXCR on the 5' RACE reads and lists one entry per CDR3 protein. Of just under 600,000 distinct CDR3 sequences detected, roughly 14% appear once; the ten largest clones hold 11% to 15%. The TCR sequence derives from a man aged 30 to 39 who received the YFV17D yellow fever vaccine. Material: PBMCs, obtained on the day of the yellow fever booster vaccination. V is TRBV12-3 or TRBV12-4 and J is TRBJ1-5; 8 bases map to TRBD1. CDR3 in amino acids: CASSLIRQGNQPQHF. CDR3 coding DNA: TGTGCCAGCAGCCTGATCAGACAGGGGAATCAGCCCCAGCATTTT.